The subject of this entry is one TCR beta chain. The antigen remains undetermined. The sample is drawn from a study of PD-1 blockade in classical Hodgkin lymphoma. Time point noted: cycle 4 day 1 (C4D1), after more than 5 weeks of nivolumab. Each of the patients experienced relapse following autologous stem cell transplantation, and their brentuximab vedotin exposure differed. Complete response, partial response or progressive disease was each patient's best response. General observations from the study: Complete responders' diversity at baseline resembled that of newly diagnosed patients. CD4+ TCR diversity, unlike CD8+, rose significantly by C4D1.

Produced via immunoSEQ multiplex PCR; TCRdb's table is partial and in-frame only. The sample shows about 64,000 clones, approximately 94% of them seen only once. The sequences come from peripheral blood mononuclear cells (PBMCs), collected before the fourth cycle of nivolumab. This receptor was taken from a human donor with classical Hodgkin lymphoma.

In DNA, the CDR3 is TGCAGCGTGGAAACTGGAAGGGGGCGCGGAAGCGGGGAGCTGTTTTTT. This translates into CSVETGRGRGSGELFF. This chain connects TRBV29-1 to TRBJ2-2; 7 bases align to TRBD1. Germline V CDR1 and CDR2: SQVTM, ANQGSEA. CDR3 length equals 16 residues. Trimming removed 6 bases from V and 7 bases from J; junction bases left unmatched: 17.